Listed here are 21 T cell receptor beta chains from one sample, sequenced in a study of PD-1 blockade in classical Hodgkin lymphoma. Assay used: immunoSEQ multiplex PCR; TCRdb lists only in-frame clones, some missing. Among under 100,000 clones listed, approximately 88% were seen once. Each of the patients experienced relapse following autologous stem cell transplantation, and their brentuximab vedotin exposure differed. Material: peripheral blood mononuclear cells (PBMCs), obtained at baseline. These receptors originate from a human donor with classical Hodgkin lymphoma.

The gene calls are TRBV4-3 and TRBJ1-5; no firm D call. CDR3 length: 13 residues. In germline, CDR1 is LGHNA, CDR2 YSLEER. V was clipped by 0 bases and J by 4 bases, with 4 bases between them. The DNA for the CDR3 is TGCGCCAGCAGCCAAGATACTAATCAGCCCCAGCATTTT. Translating it yields CASSQDTNQPQHF.

The chain has TRBV28 and TRBJ2-3; D may correspond to TRBD1 or TRBD2 (5 bases each). The CDR3 is made up of 15 amino acids. Trimming shortened V by 5 bases and J by 1 base, and 13 bases separated the two germline ends. Germline loops: CDR1 MDHEN, CDR2 SYDVKM. The CDR3 sequence: CASSPGARGTDTQYF. The CDR3 nucleotides read TGTGCCAGCAGTCCCGGGGCCCGGGGCACAGATACGCAGTATTTT.

The chain employs TRBV27 and TRBJ1-6; 9 bases align to TRBD1. Germline loops: CDR1 MNHEY, CDR2 SMNVEV (reference sequence). This CDR3 is built from 16 residues. V gave up 5 bases and J gave up 7 bases; unmatched junction bases: 9. The CDR3 nucleotides read TGTGCCAGCAGTGCCGGAAACAGGGGGCGGAATTCACCCCTCCACTTT. As protein: CASSAGNRGRNSPLHF.

The chain recombines TRBV5-1 with TRBJ2-7; 15 bases align to TRBD2. After removal of 0 bases from V and 0 bases from J, the junction contained 19 bases not matched to a gene. The CDR3 totals 23 residues. Germline V gene data show CDR1 as SGHRS and CDR2 as YFSETQ. The CDR3 is CASSLVKGSRTSGRAGSSYEQYF. The DNA of the CDR3 is TGCGCCAGCAGCTTGGTCAAGGGGTCCAGGACTAGCGGGAGGGCCGGGAGCTCCTACGAGCAGTACTTC.

V is TRBV7-8 and J is TRBJ2-3; 12 bases are shared with TRBD2. Germline CDR1 reads SGHVS; CDR2 reads FQNEAQ. The V segment lost 5 bases and the J segment 1 base; nucleotides outside the gene matches: 10. The CDR3 contains 18 residues. The CDR3, as DNA: TGTGCCAGCAGCCCTTGGACTAGCGGGGTCCCTGGCACAGATACGCAGTATTTT. Amino acids: CASSPWTSGVPGTDTQYF.

J is TRBJ2-5 and V is TRBV20-1, with D perhaps matching TRBD1 or TRBD2 (5 bases each). The ends were cut back, 6 bases at V and 5 bases at J, with 10 bases in the middle. The CDR3 contains 11 residues. CDR1 DFQATT and CDR2 SNEGSKA come from the germline V gene (reference sequence). The CDR3 region has the DNA TGCAGTGCAGATTGGGGGGAGACCCAGTACTTC. Encoded protein: CSADWGETQYF.

The gene calls are TRBV10-1 and TRBJ1-2; D call uncertain. The CDR3 consists of 14 residues. Trimming cost V 3 bases and J 5 bases, with 13 bases left between them. Germline CDR1 and CDR2: WNHNN and SYGVQD (reference sequence). Here the CDR3 DNA reads TGCGCCAGCAGTGATCACGGAAGAGTTTATGGCTACACCTTC. Amino acids: CASSDHGRVYGYTF.

V gene TRBV6-5 combines with J gene TRBJ2-2; unclear D gene. Trimming took off 5 bases at V and 4 bases at J, with 11 bases between the two ends. CDR3 size: 14 residues. Germline-derived CDR1 and CDR2 are MNHEY and SVGAGI. Here the CDR3 reads CASSPWVSTGELFF. The CDR3 bases are TGTGCCAGCAGTCCTTGGGTGAGCACCGGGGAGCTGTTTTTT.

This clone was observed a few times. The rearrangement joins TRBV15 to TRBJ2-1, with no clear D. The CDR3 is 11 residues long. With 1 base removed from V and 8 bases from J, the gap between germline ends came to 3 bases. Germline assignment: CDR1 LNHNV and CDR2 YYDKDF (reference sequence). The CDR3 coding sequence is TGTGCCACCAGCAGAGTGGATGAGCAGTTCTTC. Amino acid sequence: CATSRVDEQFF.

This chain links TRBV27 with TRBJ1-2; 7 bases agree with TRBD1. Losses at the gene ends were 5 bases for V and 2 bases for J; bases not matched to a gene: 11. Germline V gene data show CDR1 as MNHEY and CDR2 as SMNVEV (reference sequence). This CDR3 is 16 amino acids long. The DNA for the CDR3 is TGTGCCAGCAGTCCGGCCGGACAGGTTCTCAACTATGGCTACACCTTC. It is translated as CASSPAGQVLNYGYTF.

The chain has TRBV11-2 and TRBJ1-2, with D unresolved. Germline V CDR1 and CDR2: SGHAT, FQNNGV. This CDR3 is 15 amino acids long. V was shortened by 5 bases and J by 9 bases, with 22 bases between the two germline ends. The CDR3 nucleotides are TGTGCCAGCAGCCCCCTCGGGAGGGATATTTTTCGCTACACCTTC. Translated, it gives CASSPLGRDIFRYTF.

The chain carries TRBV2 and TRBJ2-2, with TRBD2 matching 12 bases. The CDR3 length is 16 residues. Germline V CDR1 and CDR2: SNHLY, FYNNEI. The J segment lost 5 bases and the V segment lost 2 bases, leaving 3 bases of the junction unmatched. CDR3 nucleotides: TGTGCCAGCAGTGAAATACTAGCGGGAGGAACCGGGGAGCTGTTTTTT. Translated, it gives CASSEILAGGTGELFF. Full variable domain (missing parts from reference TRBV2 and TRBJ2-2): EPEVTQTPSHQVTQMGQEVILRCVPISNHLYFYWYRQILGQKVEFLVSFYNNEISEKSEIFDDQFSVERPDGSNFTLKIRSTKLEDSAMYFCASSEILAGGTGELFFGEGSRLTVL.

This chain uses TRBV11-3 with TRBJ2-1, with D perhaps TRBD1 (6 bases). CDR3 length equals 14 residues. CDR1 is SGHNT, CDR2 YENEEA, per germline. V was cut by 5 bases and J by 5 bases, with 13 bases left in between. The CDR3 DNA reads TGTGCCAGCAGCCTCGGACAGACAAACAATGAGCAGTTCTTC. Translation gives CASSLGQTNNEQFF.

In this sample, this clone turned up a few times. The gene calls are TRBV25-1 and TRBJ1-2; D remains unclear. The CDR3 is 12 residues long. V shed 4 bases and J shed 6 bases, with 9 bases lying between them. Germline CDR1 MGHDK, CDR2 SYGVNS. The chain's CDR3 is CASSGSGDGYTF. CDR3 sequence (DNA): TGTGCCAGCAGTGGGAGTGGGGATGGCTACACCTTC.

The chain carries TRBV27 and TRBJ2-7; D is ambiguous. Germline values: CDR1 MNHEY, CDR2 SMNVEV (reference sequence). There are 12 residues in the CDR3. With 6 bases removed from V and 7 bases from J, the gap between germline ends came to 13 bases. CDR3 sequence (DNA): TGTGCCAGCAGCACTCTCCTAGGGGAGCAGTACTTC. Residues: CASSTLLGEQYF.

There are a few counts of this clone. The chain links TRBV27 to TRBJ1-2, with D possibly matching TRBD1 (5 bases). Trimming pared 4 bases from V and 14 bases from J, leaving 20 bases between. The CDR3 loop spans 13 amino acids. CDR1 and CDR2 from the germline V gene are MNHEY and SMNVEV (reference sequence). CDR3 region: CASSSTPGLKRTF. Here the CDR3 DNA reads TGTGCCAGCAGTTCGACCCCGGGACTCAAGAGGACCTTC.

The sample holds a few counts of this clone. The chain combines TRBV6-5 with TRBJ1-5, with D tentatively TRBD1 (6 bases). Germline V lookup: CDR1 MNHEY, CDR2 SVGAGI. The germline V and J ends were trimmed by 6 bases and 9 bases, with 18 bases remaining between them. This CDR3 comprises 14 residues. The CDR3 region has the DNA TGTGCCAGCAGCCCCACCCAGGGGCTCGCGCCCCAGCATTTT. This sequence encodes CASSPTQGLAPQHF.

This clone was seen at least ten times. J is TRBJ2-3 and V is TRBV5-1, with 14 bases lining up with TRBD2. The CDR3 extends over 16 amino acids. V was pared by 4 bases and J by 4 bases, with 5 bases of the junction left unmatched. CDR1 SGHRS and CDR2 YFSETQ come from the germline V gene. The CDR3 DNA is TGCGCCAGCAGCGAGGGACTAGCGGGAGTGGCAGATACGCAGTATTTT. Translated, it gives CASSEGLAGVADTQYF.

This chain joins TRBV2 and TRBJ2-7; D gene uncertain. The CDR3 consists of 14 residues. Germline V lookup: CDR1 SNHLY, CDR2 FYNNEI. V gave up 7 bases and J gave up 2 bases, with 15 bases separating them. The CDR3 here is CASKVLRTTYEQYF. In DNA form, the CDR3 reads TGTGCCAGCAAGGTCCTCCGGACCACCTACGAGCAGTACTTC.

Note on this clone: The sample carries other DNA sequences with the same CDR3. V and J are TRBV14 and TRBJ2-7; D ambiguous. CDR3 length: 12 residues. V was clipped by 4 bases and J by 1 base, with 5 bases between them. Germline lookup yields CDR1 SGHDN and CDR2 FVKESK. The CDR3 DNA reads TGTGCCAGCAGCCCTAATTCCTACGAGCAGTACTTC. Translation gives CASSPNSYEQYF.

This chain joins TRBV5-4 and TRBJ2-3; 12 positions match TRBD2. The CDR3 loop spans 16 amino acids. After removal of 4 bases from V and 5 bases from J, the junction contained 8 bases not matched to a gene. CDR1 is SGHNT and CDR2 is YYREEE in the germline V gene (reference sequence). This chain's CDR3 is CASSARLAGDQDTQYF. DNA of the CDR3: TGTGCCAGCAGCGCCCGACTAGCGGGAGACCAAGATACGCAGTATTTT.